One sample yielded the 21 T cell receptor beta chains listed below, sequenced in a study of T cell repertoires in cytomegalovirus infection. TCRdb re-derived calls from the reads in MiXCR, one entry per CDR3 protein. The sample has fewer than 550,000 distinct CDR3 sequences, around 11% seen once; the top ten hold roughly a tenth. The sequencing sample was made of PBMCs. All receptors come from a human donor in good health (CMV status not recorded). Some clones in this sample may be carry-over from other donors' samples.

This clonotype was found many times. This chain links TRBV5-1 with TRBJ2-2, with D possibly matching TRBD2 (5 bases). The CDR3 totals 14 residues. V shed 5 bases and J shed 4 bases, with 12 bases lying between them. Per germline, CDR1 SGHRS and CDR2 YFSETQ. This CDR3 is CASSTIRGTGELFF. CDR3 DNA: TGCGCCAGCAGTACCATACGGGGCACCGGGGAGCTGTTTTTT.

In its sample, this clonotype was seen many times. The chain joins TRBV12-5 to TRBJ2-3; unclear D gene. Trimming stripped 1 base from V and 3 bases from J, with 11 bases between. In germline, CDR1 is LGHNT, CDR2 FRNRAP. The CDR3 loop spans 15 amino acids. The CDR3 DNA reads as TGTGCTAGTGGTTTGGAGGAGATGACTACAGATACGCAGTATTTT. It translates to CASGLEEMTTDTQYF.

This clonotype was seen ten or more times. The V call is TRBV6-6, the J call TRBJ2-1; D is uncertain. CDR1 is MNHNY, CDR2 SVGAGI, per germline (reference sequence). The V end was cut by 3 bases, the J end by 7 bases, with 7 bases between. The CDR3 consists of 12 residues. The CDR3 spells CASSYVGNEQFF. In nucleotides, the CDR3 is TGTGCCAGCAGTTATGTGGGGAATGAGCAGTTCTTC.

This clonotype was seen a handful of times. The V call is TRBV5-1, the J call TRBJ1-2; D ambiguous. The CDR3 runs 12 residues. Per the germline V gene, CDR1 is SGHRS and CDR2 is YFSETQ. V lost 5 bases, J lost 3 bases, and 8 bases lay in between. This chain's CDR3 is CASRPEDYGYTF. CDR3 nucleotides: TGCGCCAGCAGGCCCGAGGACTATGGCTACACCTTC.

There are a few counts of this clonotype. The chain couples TRBV20-1 to TRBJ1-1; no clear D gene. This CDR3 has 12 residues. Germline CDR1 reads DFQATT; CDR2 reads SNEGSKA (reference sequence). V lost 4 bases, J lost 10 bases, and 16 bases lay in between. This CDR3 is CSAKSAGRGAFF. CDR3 DNA sequence: TGCAGTGCTAAGTCGGCGGGGAGAGGAGCTTTCTTT.

Ten or more counts support this clonotype. CDR3 sequence reads: CASSFDRPGTAGNTIYF. The CDR3 nucleotides read TGTGCCAGCAGCTTTGACCGACCCGGGACAGCTGGAAACACCATATATTTT. The chain is built from TRBV5-4 and TRBJ1-3, with TRBD1 matching over 7 bases. V dropped 2 bases and J dropped 2; count of bases not matched to a gene: 10. This CDR3 comprises 17 residues. Germline V gives CDR1 SGHNT, CDR2 YYREEE (reference sequence).

This clonotype was counted many times. The chain joins TRBV7-9 to TRBJ1-3; D is unresolved. V shed 11 bases and J shed 0 bases, with 11 bases lying between them. Germline V gene data show CDR1 as SEHNR and CDR2 as FQNEAQ (reference sequence). The length of the CDR3 is 13 residues. For the CDR3, the DNA is TGTGCCTGGACGGCCTCCTCTGGAAACACCATATATTTT. Its translation: CAWTASSGNTIYF.

This clonotype was recorded at least ten times. The rearrangement uses TRBV4-2 and TRBJ2-1, with D tentatively TRBD2 (6 bases). Germline V gene sequence: CDR1 LGHNA, CDR2 YNFKEQ. This CDR3 region has 19 residues. V was pared by 2 bases and J by 0 bases, with 20 bases between. The CDR3 DNA reads TGTGCCAGCAGCCAATGGGGGACCGACGGACTAAGCTCCTACAATGAGCAGTTCTTC. This encodes CASSQWGTDGLSSYNEQFF.

This chain joins TRBV27 and TRBJ2-3; D possibly matches TRBD1 or TRBD2 (5 bases each). Germline assignment: CDR1 MNHEY and CDR2 SMNVEV (reference sequence). CDR3 length: 14 amino acids. The V end was cut by 3 bases, the J end by 2 bases, with 9 bases between. CDR3 nucleotide sequence: TGTGCCAGCAGTTTGGGACGGATCACAGATACGCAGTATTTT. Protein sequence: CASSLGRITDTQYF.

The table lists this clonotype with many counts. The chain combines TRBV6-1 with TRBJ1-2; D remains ambiguous. Trimming stripped 11 bases from V and 4 bases from J, with 17 bases between. The CDR3 has 13 residues. Germline assignment: CDR1 MNHNS and CDR2 SASEGT. CDR3 coding DNA: TGTGCCTCACGGACTTCAGGAGGCTATGGCTACACCTTC. This sequence encodes CASRTSGGYGYTF.

This clonotype was counted ten times or more. The chain uses TRBV7-9 and TRBJ2-2, with no clear D. Germline lookup yields CDR1 SEHNR and CDR2 FQNEAQ (reference sequence). Trimming pared 1 base from V and 0 bases from J, leaving 9 bases between. The CDR3 sequence is 16 residues long. This CDR3 is CASSLGGAPNTGELFF. The CDR3, as DNA: TGTGCCAGCAGCTTAGGAGGAGCCCCGAACACCGGGGAGCTGTTTTTT. Combining the CDR3 with reference TRBV7-9 and TRBJ2-2 gives the whole variable domain DTGVSQNPRHKITKRGQNVTFRCDPISEHNRLYWYRQTLGQGPEFLTYFQNEAQLEKSRLLSDRFSAERPKGSFSTLEIQRTEQGDSAMYLCASSLGGAPNTGELFFGEGSRLTVL.

This clonotype appeared many times. The V and J genes are TRBV7-2 and TRBJ1-4; D not certain. Trimming removed 4 bases from V and 6 bases from J, with 12 bases in between. Germline V gene data show CDR1 as SGHTA and CDR2 as FQGNSA. The CDR3 loop spans 14 amino acids. The CDR3 DNA sequence: TGTGCCAGCAGCTCGGACTTTGGGGATGAAAAACTGTTTTTT. Its translation: CASSSDFGDEKLFF.

This clonotype has a count of ten or more. The chain has TRBV7-9 and TRBJ2-3; 10 bases align to TRBD1. Germline V gene lookup returns CDR1 SEHNR and CDR2 FQNEAQ (reference sequence). The CDR3 contains 16 residues. Germline trimming cut 1 base from V and 4 bases from J; bases unmatched to any gene: 5. CDR3 in amino acids: CASSLVGTGVADTQYF. CDR3 nucleotides: TGTGCCAGCAGCTTAGTTGGGACAGGGGTGGCAGATACGCAGTATTTT.

This clonotype was counted between two and nine times. The chain couples TRBV6-5 to TRBJ1-6, with 8 bases identical to TRBD1. The trim removed 6 bases at V and 7 bases at J, leaving 5 bases unmatched. CDR3 length: 14 residues. In germline, CDR1 is MNHEY, CDR2 SVGAGI. The CDR3 protein is CASSRQGWNSPLHF. Here the CDR3 DNA reads TGTGCCAGCAGCCGACAGGGGTGGAATTCACCCCTCCACTTT.

In its sample, this clonotype was seen many times. The DNA of the CDR3 is TGTGCCAGCAGTCCCTCTCTAGCGGGCTCCTACAATGAGCAGTTCTTC. Its translation is CASSPSLAGSYNEQFF. The gene calls are TRBV28 and TRBJ2-1, with 8 bases identical to TRBD2. The trim removed 5 bases at V and 0 bases at J, leaving 6 bases unmatched. Germline lookup yields CDR1 MDHEN and CDR2 SYDVKM. The CDR3 sequence is 16 residues long.

The V call is TRBV7-4, the J call TRBJ2-2, with 7 nucleotides matching TRBD2. There are 15 residues in the CDR3. Germline V gene lookup returns CDR1 SGHVT and CDR2 SQSDAQ. With V trimmed by 5 bases and J by 1 base, 4 bases remained unmatched. CDR3 DNA sequence: TGTGCCAGCAGCCCCAAGCGGGAGAACACCGGGGAGCTGTTTTTT. Protein product: CASSPKRENTGELFF.

V gene TRBV6-5 combines with J gene TRBJ2-2, with 10 bases aligning to TRBD1. From germline, CDR1 is MNHEY and CDR2 SVGAGI. The CDR3 extends over 15 amino acids. After removal of 2 bases from V and 4 bases from J, the junction contained 1 base not matched to a gene. The CDR3 region is CASSYRTGGTGELFF. The CDR3 DNA is TGTGCCAGCAGTTACCGGACAGGGGGCACCGGGGAGCTGTTTTTT.

This clonotype was seen repeatedly, ten times or more. The chain is built from TRBV7-2 and TRBJ1-6; D not certain. The CDR3 is 16 residues long. V lost 3 bases, J lost 7 bases, and 16 bases lay in between. Per germline, CDR1 SGHTA and CDR2 FQGNSA. The chain's CDR3 is CASSFAGGRWNSPLHF. The CDR3 bases are TGTGCCAGCAGCTTCGCCGGCGGACGATGGAATTCACCCCTCCACTTT.

This clonotype has just a few counts. This chain uses TRBV12-3 or TRBV12-4 with TRBJ1-2; D might be TRBD1 (6 bases). There are 15 residues in the CDR3. V lost 3 bases and J lost 8, with 19 bases in between. The CDR3: CASSFTHGGAKGYTF. The CDR3 nucleotides are TGTGCCAGCAGTTTTACCCATGGGGGGGCGAAGGGCTACACCTTC.

Points on this clonotype: A much larger clone differs from this one at a single base, so this may be a read error. The V and J genes are TRBV3-1 and TRBJ2-3; 7 bases fit TRBD2. CDR3 length: 15 amino acids. The junction had 7 bases not matched to a gene; V was cut back by 7 bases and J by 0 bases. The germline V gene has CDR1 LGHDT and CDR2 YNNKEL (reference sequence). This CDR3 reads CASNSTAGSTDTQYF. DNA for the CDR3: TGTGCCAGCAACTCTACAGCGGGGAGCACAGATACGCAGTATTTT.

About this clonotype itself: A much larger clone differs from this one at a single base, so this may be a read error. The J gene is TRBJ1-2, the V gene TRBV29-1; a possible D gene is TRBD1 (6 bases). Germline V CDR1 and CDR2: SQVTM, ANQGSEA. This CDR3 comprises 13 residues. This chain's CDR3 is CCVMGWDTYGYTF. DNA of the CDR3: TGCTGCGTGATGGGCTGGGACACCTATGGCTACACCTTC.